This TCR beta chain was observed in a study of blood T cell repertoires in COVID-19. Sequenced by immunoSEQ multiplex PCR; TCRdb stores in-frame clones only, minus some. The repertoire consists of about 160,000 clones, with approximately 82% occurring once and the leading ten covering about a fifth. This CDR3 is built from 17 residues. Germline trimming cut 5 bases from V and 5 bases from J; bases unmatched to any gene: 8. The germline V gene has CDR1 SGHAT and CDR2 FQNNGV. Sequenced material: peripheral blood. This rearrangement joins TRBV11-2 to TRBJ2-1, with 14 nucleotides matching TRBD2. This clonotype was obtained from a woman older than 75 with acute or convalescent COVID-19. The CDR3 DNA sequence: TGTGCCAGCAGCCCCCGGACTAGCGGGAGGTCCCACAATGAGCAGTTCTTC. Amino acids: CASSPRTSGRSHNEQFF.